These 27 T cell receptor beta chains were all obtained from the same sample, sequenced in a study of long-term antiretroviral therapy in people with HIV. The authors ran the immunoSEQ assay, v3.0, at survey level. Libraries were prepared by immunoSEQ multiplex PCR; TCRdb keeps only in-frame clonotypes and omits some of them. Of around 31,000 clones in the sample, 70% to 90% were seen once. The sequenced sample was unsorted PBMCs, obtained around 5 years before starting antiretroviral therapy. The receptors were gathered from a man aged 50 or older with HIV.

CDR3 coding DNA: TGTGCCAGCAGCCTGGACCCGACAGGGTTCAGGAACACCATATATTTT. It encodes CASSLDPTGFRNTIYF. This chain connects TRBV5-4 to TRBJ1-3; 7 bases fit TRBD1. V shed 4 bases, J shed 7 bases, and the junction held 14 bases outside the gene matches. The germline V gene encodes CDR1 SGHNT and CDR2 YYREEE (reference sequence). This CDR3 region has 16 residues.

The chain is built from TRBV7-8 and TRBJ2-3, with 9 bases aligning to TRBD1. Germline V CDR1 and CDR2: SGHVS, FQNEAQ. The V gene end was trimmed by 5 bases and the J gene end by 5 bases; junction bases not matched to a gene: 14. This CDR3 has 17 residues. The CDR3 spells CASSPVVRTGEKDTQYF. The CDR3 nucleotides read TGTGCCAGCAGCCCCGTGGTCCGGACAGGGGAGAAAGATACGCAGTATTTT.

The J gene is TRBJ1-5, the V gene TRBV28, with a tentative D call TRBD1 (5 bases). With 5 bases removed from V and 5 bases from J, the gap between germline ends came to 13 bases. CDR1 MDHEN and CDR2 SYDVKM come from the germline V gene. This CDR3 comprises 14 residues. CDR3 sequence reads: CASSKYRPYQPQHF. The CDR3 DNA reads TGTGCCAGCAGTAAATACAGGCCTTATCAGCCCCAGCATTTT.

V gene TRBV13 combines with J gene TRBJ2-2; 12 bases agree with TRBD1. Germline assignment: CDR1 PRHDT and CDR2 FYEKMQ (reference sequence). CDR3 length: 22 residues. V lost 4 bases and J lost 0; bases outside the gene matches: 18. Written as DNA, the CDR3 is TGTGCCAGCAGCTGGGGGGGCGGGACAGGGGGCCCTCCCCCATCGAACACCGGGGAGCTGTTTTTT. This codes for CASSWGGGTGGPPPSNTGELFF.

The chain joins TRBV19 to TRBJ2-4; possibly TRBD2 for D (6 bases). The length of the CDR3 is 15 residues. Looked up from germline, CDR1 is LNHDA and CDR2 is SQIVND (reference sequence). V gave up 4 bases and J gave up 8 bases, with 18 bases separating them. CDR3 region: CASSRASGVGDIQYF. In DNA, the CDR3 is TGTGCCAGTAGTAGGGCGTCGGGAGTTGGGGACATTCAGTACTTC.

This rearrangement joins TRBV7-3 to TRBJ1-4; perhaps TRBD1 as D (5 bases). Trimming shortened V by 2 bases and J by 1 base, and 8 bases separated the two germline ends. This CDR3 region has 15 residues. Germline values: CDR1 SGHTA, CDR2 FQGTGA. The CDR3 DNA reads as TGTGCCAGCAGCTTACGGGGGGGAACTAATGAAAAACTGTTTTTT. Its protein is CASSLRGGTNEKLFF.

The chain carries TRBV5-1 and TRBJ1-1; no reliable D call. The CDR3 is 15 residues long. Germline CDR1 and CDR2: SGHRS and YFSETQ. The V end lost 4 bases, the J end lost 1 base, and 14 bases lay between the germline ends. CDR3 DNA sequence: TGCGCCAGCAGCCCGGTGGGCCGGGGGAACACTGAAGCTTTCTTT. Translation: CASSPVGRGNTEAFF.

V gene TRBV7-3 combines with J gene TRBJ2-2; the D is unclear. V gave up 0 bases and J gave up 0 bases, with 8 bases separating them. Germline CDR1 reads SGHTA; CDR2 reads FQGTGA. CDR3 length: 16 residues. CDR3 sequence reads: CASSLTSGTNTGELFF. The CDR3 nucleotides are TGTGCCAGCAGCTTAACTTCAGGAACGAACACCGGGGAGCTGTTTTTT. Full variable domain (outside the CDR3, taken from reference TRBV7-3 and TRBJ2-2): GAGVSQTPSNKVTEKGKYVELRCDPISGHTALYWYRQSLGQGPEFLIYFQGTGAADDSGLPNDRFFAVRPEGSVSTLKIQRTERGDSAVYLCASSLTSGTNTGELFFGEGSRLTVL.

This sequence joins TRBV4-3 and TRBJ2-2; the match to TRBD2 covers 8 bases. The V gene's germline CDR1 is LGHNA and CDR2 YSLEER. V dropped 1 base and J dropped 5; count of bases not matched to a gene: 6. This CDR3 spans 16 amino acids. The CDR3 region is CASSQVTGGRTGELFF. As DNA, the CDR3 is TGCGCCAGCAGCCAAGTGACGGGGGGGCGTACCGGGGAGCTGTTTTTT.

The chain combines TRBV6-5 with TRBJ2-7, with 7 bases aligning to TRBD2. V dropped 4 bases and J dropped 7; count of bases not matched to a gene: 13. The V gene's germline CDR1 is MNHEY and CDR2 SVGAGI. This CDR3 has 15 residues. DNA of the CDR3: TGTGCCAGCAGTTCTGGGGGAGGGGTGCCACGGGAGCAGTACTTC. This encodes CASSSGGGVPREQYF.

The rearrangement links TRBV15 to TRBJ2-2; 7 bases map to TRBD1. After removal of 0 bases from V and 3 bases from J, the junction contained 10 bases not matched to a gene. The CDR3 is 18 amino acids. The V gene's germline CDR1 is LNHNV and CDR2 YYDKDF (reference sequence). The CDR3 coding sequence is TGTGCCACCAGCAGAGATCTGAGTTACAGGGGCGACACCGGGGAGCTGTTTTTT. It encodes CATSRDLSYRGDTGELFF.

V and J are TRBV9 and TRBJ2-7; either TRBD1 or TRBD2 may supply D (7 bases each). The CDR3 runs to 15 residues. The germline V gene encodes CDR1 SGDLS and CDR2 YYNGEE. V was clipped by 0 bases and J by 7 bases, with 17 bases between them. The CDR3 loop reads CASSVDPQGGREQYF. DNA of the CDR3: TGTGCCAGCAGCGTAGACCCCCAGGGGGGGAGGGAGCAGTACTTC.

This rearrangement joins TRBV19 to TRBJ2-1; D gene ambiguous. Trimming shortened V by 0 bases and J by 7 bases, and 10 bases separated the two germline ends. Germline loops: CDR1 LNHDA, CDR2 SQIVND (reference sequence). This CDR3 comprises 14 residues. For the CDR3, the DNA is TGTGCCAGTAGTATAGAGAGACAAGTTAATGAGCAGTTCTTC. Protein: CASSIERQVNEQFF.

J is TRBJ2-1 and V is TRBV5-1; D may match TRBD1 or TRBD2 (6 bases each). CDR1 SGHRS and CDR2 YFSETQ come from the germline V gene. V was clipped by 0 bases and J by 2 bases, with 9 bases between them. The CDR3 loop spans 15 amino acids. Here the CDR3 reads CASSLAGATYNEQFF. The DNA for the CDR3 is TGCGCCAGCAGCTTGGCGGGGGCAACCTACAATGAGCAGTTCTTC.

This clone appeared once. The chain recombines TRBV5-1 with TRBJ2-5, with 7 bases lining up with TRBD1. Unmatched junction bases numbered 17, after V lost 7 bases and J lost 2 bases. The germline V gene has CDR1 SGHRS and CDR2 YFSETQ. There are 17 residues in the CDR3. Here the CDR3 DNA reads TGCGCCAGCGGAAAAGGAGTAACAGGGGTGGTTCAAGAGACCCAGTACTTC. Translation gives CASGKGVTGVVQETQYF.

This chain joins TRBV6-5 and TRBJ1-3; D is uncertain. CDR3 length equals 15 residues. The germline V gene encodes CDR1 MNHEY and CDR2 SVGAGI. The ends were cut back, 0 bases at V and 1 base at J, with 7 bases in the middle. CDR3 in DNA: TGTGCCAGCAGTTACTCCATCTTATCTGGAAACACCATATATTTT. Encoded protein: CASSYSILSGNTIYF.

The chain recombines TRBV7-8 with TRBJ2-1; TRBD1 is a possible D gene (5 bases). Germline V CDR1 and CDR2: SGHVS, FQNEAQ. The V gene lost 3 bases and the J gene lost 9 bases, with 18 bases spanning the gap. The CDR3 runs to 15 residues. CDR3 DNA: TGTGCCAGCAGCTTCAGGGCTAGGTCCATCGGTGAGCAGTTCTTC. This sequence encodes CASSFRARSIGEQFF.

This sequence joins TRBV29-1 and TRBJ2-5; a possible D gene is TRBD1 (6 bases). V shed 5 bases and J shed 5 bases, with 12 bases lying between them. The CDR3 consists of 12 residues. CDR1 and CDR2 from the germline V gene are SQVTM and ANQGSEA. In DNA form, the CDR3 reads TGCAGCGTTAAAACAGGGCAGGAGACCCAGTACTTC. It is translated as CSVKTGQETQYF.

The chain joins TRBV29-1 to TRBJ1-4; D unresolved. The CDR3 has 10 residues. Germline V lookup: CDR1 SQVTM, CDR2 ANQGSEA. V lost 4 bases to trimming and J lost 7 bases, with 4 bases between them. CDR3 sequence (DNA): TGCAGCGTTGGGACTGAAAAACTGTTTTTT. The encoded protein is CSVGTEKLFF.

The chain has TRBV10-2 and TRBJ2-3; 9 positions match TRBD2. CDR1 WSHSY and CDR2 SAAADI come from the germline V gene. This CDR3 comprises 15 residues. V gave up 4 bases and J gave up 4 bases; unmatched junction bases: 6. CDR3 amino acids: CASSVSGSPPDTQYF. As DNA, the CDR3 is TGCGCCAGCAGTGTTAGCGGGAGTCCCCCAGATACGCAGTATTTT.

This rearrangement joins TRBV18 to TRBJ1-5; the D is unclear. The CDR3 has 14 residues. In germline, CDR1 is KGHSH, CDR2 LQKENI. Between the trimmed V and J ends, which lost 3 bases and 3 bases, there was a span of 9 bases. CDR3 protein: CASSPSPSNQPQHF. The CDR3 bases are TGTGCCAGCTCACCGTCGCCTTCCAATCAGCCCCAGCATTTT.

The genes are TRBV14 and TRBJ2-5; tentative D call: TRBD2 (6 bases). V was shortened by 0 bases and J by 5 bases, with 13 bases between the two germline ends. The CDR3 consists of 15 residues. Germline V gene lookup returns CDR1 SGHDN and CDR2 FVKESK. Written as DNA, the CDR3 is TGTGCCAGCAGCCAAGACCGAGGGGACTTGGAGACCCAGTACTTC. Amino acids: CASSQDRGDLETQYF.

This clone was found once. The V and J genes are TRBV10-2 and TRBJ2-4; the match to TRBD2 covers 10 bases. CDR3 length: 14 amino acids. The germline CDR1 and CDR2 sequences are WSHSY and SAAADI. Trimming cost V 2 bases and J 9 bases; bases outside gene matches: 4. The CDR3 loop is CASSETSGAIIQYF. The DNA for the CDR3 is TGCGCCAGCAGTGAGACTAGCGGGGCTATCATTCAGTACTTC.

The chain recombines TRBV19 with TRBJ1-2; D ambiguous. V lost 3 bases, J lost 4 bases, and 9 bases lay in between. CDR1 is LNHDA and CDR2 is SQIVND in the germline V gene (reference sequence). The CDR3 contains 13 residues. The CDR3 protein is CASSIIGIYGYTF. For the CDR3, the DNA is TGTGCCAGTAGTATTATCGGGATCTATGGCTACACCTTC.

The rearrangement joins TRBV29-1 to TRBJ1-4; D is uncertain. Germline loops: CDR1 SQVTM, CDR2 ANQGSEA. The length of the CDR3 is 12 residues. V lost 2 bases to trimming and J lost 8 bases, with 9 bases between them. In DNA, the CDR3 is TGCAGCGTTGAATCTGGGGAGGAAAAACTGTTTTTT. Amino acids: CSVESGEEKLFF.

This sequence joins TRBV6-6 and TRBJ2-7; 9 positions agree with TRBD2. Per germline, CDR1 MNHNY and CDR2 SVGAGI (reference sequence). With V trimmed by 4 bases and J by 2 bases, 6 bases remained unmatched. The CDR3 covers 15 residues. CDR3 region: CASSSRAGGTYEQYF. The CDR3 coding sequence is TGTGCCAGCAGTTCGCGAGCGGGAGGCACCTACGAGCAGTACTTC.

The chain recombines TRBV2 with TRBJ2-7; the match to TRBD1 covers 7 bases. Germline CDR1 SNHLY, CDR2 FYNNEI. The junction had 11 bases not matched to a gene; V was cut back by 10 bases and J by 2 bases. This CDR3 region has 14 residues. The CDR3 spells CAILSPGQTYEQYF. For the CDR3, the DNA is TGTGCCATCCTCTCCCCGGGACAGACCTACGAGCAGTACTTC.